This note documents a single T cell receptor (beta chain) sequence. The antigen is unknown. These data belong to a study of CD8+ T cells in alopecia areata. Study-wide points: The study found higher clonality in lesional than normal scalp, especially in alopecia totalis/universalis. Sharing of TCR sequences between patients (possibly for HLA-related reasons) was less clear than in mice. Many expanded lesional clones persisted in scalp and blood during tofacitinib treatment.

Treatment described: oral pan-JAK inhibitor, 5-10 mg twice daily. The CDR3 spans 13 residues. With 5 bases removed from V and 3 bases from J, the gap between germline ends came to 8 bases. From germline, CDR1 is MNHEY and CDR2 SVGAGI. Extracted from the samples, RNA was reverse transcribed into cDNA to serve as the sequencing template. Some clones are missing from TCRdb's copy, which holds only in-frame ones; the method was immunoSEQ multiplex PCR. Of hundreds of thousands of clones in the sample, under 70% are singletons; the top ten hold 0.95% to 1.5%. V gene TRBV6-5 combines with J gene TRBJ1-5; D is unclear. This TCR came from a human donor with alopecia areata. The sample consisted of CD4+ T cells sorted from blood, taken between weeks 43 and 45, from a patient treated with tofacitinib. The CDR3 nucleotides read TGTGCCAGCAGTGCGGACTTCAATCAGCCCCAGCATTTT. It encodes CASSADFNQPQHF.